This entry is about one T cell receptor beta chain. The antigen is not known. Genomic DNA provided the template from which TCR beta VDJ and CDR3 profiles were obtained. Each CDR3 protein gets one entry after TCRdb re-called the reads with MiXCR. The sample has roughly 500,000 distinct CDR3 sequences, around 30% seen once. All sequencing subjects had displayed CD8+CD57+ cell expansion on flow cytometry. Each patient had severe acquired aplastic anemia. The data originate from a study of CD8+CD57+ T cells in acquired aplastic anemia. The overall study: Sorted CD4+ and CD8+ cells yielded DNA averaging about 3.1 ug.

The CDR3 covers 14 residues. V was shortened by 5 bases and J by 2 bases, with 13 bases between the two germline ends. Germline V lookup: CDR1 LNHDA, CDR2 SQIVND (reference sequence). Overall study results and limits: Patients did not significantly differ from controls in CD8+ Simpson's diversity. In common between the patients and the controls were around 30 CD8+ CDR3 sequences.

The gene calls are TRBV19 and TRBJ2-7, with D unresolved. Material for sequencing was sorted CD4+, CD8+, or CD8+CD57+ T cells (not recorded which) from PBMCs. The source of this sequence is a human donor with aplastic anemia. CDR3 in amino acids: CASSPSAIPYEQYF. CDR3 in DNA: TGTGCCAGTAGTCCTTCAGCAATCCCCTACGAGCAGTACTTC.